The 22 T cell receptor beta chains reported below all come from one sample, sequenced in a study of shared clonotypes between healthy human individuals. Measured with immunoSEQ multiplex PCR; TCRdb has only the in-frame clones, and not every one. The data show about 490,000 clones, approximately 82% seen once. The sample comprised PBMCs. These receptors were obtained from a middle-aged woman in good health. Some clones in this sample may be carry-over from other donors' samples.

The chain links TRBV13 to TRBJ2-7, with a tentative D call TRBD1 (6 bases). Per the germline V gene, CDR1 is PRHDT and CDR2 is FYEKMQ (reference sequence). Trimming removed 7 bases at V and 2 bases at J, with 9 bases between. The CDR3 runs 12 residues. The CDR3 sequence: CASKGETYEQYF. The CDR3 DNA is TGTGCCAGCAAGGGGGAAACCTACGAGCAGTACTTC. Supplemented by reference TRBV13 and TRBJ2-7, the full variable domain reads AAGVIQSPRHLIKEKRETATLKCYPIPRHDTVYWYQQGPGQDPQFLISFYEKMQSDKGSIPDRFSAQQFSDYHSELNMSSLELGDSALYFCASKGETYEQYFGPGTRLTVT.

This clone is a singleton in its sample. The gene calls are TRBV10-2 and TRBJ2-7, with TRBD2 identical over 9 bases. The trim removed 4 bases at V and 0 bases at J, leaving 7 bases unmatched. Germline V lookup: CDR1 WSHSY, CDR2 SAAADI. This CDR3 has 16 residues. CDR3 nucleotides: TGCGCCAGCAGTGCCCAAAGGCGGGAGGGCTCCTACGAGCAGTACTTC. Translated: CASSAQRREGSYEQYF.

This clone was seen only a few times. The rearrangement links TRBV5-1 to TRBJ1-6; 10 bases are shared with TRBD1. J gave up 7 bases and V 4 bases, and 8 bases lay outside the gene matches. Germline V gives CDR1 SGHRS, CDR2 YFSETQ. This CDR3 spans 16 amino acids. The CDR3, as DNA: TGCGCCAGCAGCATTTCCGGGACAGGGGTAAATTCACCCCTCCACTTT. Residues: CASSISGTGVNSPLHF.

The rearrangement joins TRBV18 to TRBJ1-4; D gene uncertain. Germline CDR1 is KGHSH and CDR2 is LQKENI. The germline V and J ends were trimmed by 0 bases and 7 bases, with 12 bases remaining between them. This CDR3 region has 15 residues. The CDR3 is CASSPPSGRAEKLFF. The CDR3 nucleotides are TGTGCCAGCTCACCACCATCTGGGCGCGCTGAAAAACTGTTTTTT.

This clone was observed a few times. The rearrangement links TRBV10-2 to TRBJ2-7, with TRBD2 matching over 11 bases. V was clipped by 2 bases and J by 4 bases; unmatched bases: 4. This CDR3 comprises 15 residues. CDR1 is WSHSY and CDR2 is SAAADI in the germline V gene. This CDR3 is CASSERLAGKYEQYF. The CDR3 DNA follows: TGCGCCAGCAGTGAGCGACTAGCGGGAAAGTACGAGCAGTACTTC.

The chain has TRBV5-4 and TRBJ1-3; D ambiguous. V shed 2 bases and J shed 1 base, with 1 base lying between them. The CDR3 has 12 residues. Germline V CDR1 and CDR2: SGHNT, YYREEE (reference sequence). CDR3 nucleotides: TGTGCCAGCAGCTTTTCTGGAAACACCATATATTTT. As protein: CASSFSGNTIYF.

V is TRBV28 and J is TRBJ1-1; weak D call: TRBD1 (5 bases). The CDR3 loop spans 14 amino acids. V was trimmed by 5 bases and J by 5 bases, leaving 15 bases between them. In germline, CDR1 is MDHEN, CDR2 SYDVKM. CDR3 residues: CASSVGPLRTEAFF. Here the CDR3 DNA reads TGTGCCAGCAGTGTGGGACCGTTAAGGACTGAAGCTTTCTTT.

Comment on this clone: Other nucleotide sequences in the sample specify the same CDR3. The CDR3 here is CASSLASSGNTIYF. The CDR3 bases are TGCGCCAGCAGCTTGGCCTCGTCTGGAAACACCATATATTTT. The chain carries TRBV5-1 and TRBJ1-3, with D unclear. The CDR3 has 14 amino acids. V lost 0 bases to trimming and J lost 1 base, with 5 bases between them. Germline CDR1 SGHRS, CDR2 YFSETQ.

The chain uses TRBV11-2 and TRBJ2-1; D is possibly TRBD1 (5 bases). The CDR3 is 13 amino acids. V gave up 3 bases and J gave up 6 bases, with 9 bases separating them. Germline V gives CDR1 SGHAT, CDR2 FQNNGV. DNA of the CDR3: TGTGCCAGCAGCTTTAGGGGTGGCAATGAGCAGTTCTTC. It specifies CASSFRGGNEQFF.

V usage is TRBV7-9 and J usage is TRBJ2-7; 9 bases match TRBD2. The V and J ends lost 7 bases and 3 bases, in that order; junction bases with no gene match: 10. This CDR3 spans 15 amino acids. Germline CDR1 and CDR2: SEHNR and FQNEAQ (reference sequence). The DNA for the CDR3 is TGTGCCAGCACCGAGACAAGCGGGAGGCGCTACGAGCAGTACTTC. As protein: CASTETSGRRYEQYF.

This chain uses TRBV2 with TRBJ2-5; D is perhaps TRBD2 (5 bases). Trimming left V 5 bases short and J 5 bases short, with 6 bases between. Germline V lookup: CDR1 SNHLY, CDR2 FYNNEI. CDR3 length: 11 amino acids. CDR3 sequence (DNA): TGTGCCAGCAGTCGGAGGGAGACCCAGTACTTC. Amino acids: CASSRRETQYF.

The chain combines TRBV10-3 with TRBJ2-3; TRBD2 agrees at 9 bases. The CDR3 runs to 14 residues. The junction had 2 bases not matched to a gene; V was cut back by 5 bases and J by 2 bases. From germline, CDR1 is ENHRY and CDR2 SYGVKD. In DNA form, the CDR3 reads TGTGCCATCAGTACTAGCGGGTTCACAGATACGCAGTATTTT. Protein: CAISTSGFTDTQYF.

This CDR3 is CASSFTGTTDNEQFF. DNA for the CDR3: TGTGCCAGCAGCTTTACCGGGACTACCGACAATGAGCAGTTCTTC. The chain is built from TRBV13 and TRBJ2-1; 7 bases are a match to TRBD2. The CDR3 is 15 amino acids. J was trimmed by 5 bases and V by 3 bases; bases with no gene match: 7. Looked up from germline, CDR1 is PRHDT and CDR2 is FYEKMQ (reference sequence).

DNA of the CDR3: TGTGCCAGCAGTTTTAGTAGCGGGGTCTATACGCAGTATTTT. Protein sequence: CASSFSSGVYTQYF. The genes are TRBV27 and TRBJ2-3; 8 nucleotides match TRBD2. This CDR3 comprises 14 residues. V shed 3 bases and J 7 bases; nucleotides not matched to a gene: 6. CDR1 and CDR2 (germline): MNHEY, SMNVEV (reference sequence).

The gene calls are TRBV10-3 and TRBJ2-5; TRBD1 matches at 7 bases. This CDR3 region has 14 residues. The V gene end was trimmed by 6 bases and the J gene end by 4 bases; junction bases not matched to a gene: 8. Per germline, CDR1 ENHRY and CDR2 SYGVKD. The CDR3 here is CAISDGQVAETQYF. The CDR3, as DNA: TGTGCCATCAGCGACGGACAGGTCGCAGAGACCCAGTACTTC.

The rearrangement links TRBV11-1 to TRBJ2-5; 10 nucleotides align to TRBD1. V was pared by 1 base and J by 5 bases, with 10 bases of the junction left unmatched. This CDR3 has 17 residues. Germline V lookup: CDR1 SGHAT, CDR2 FQDESV (reference sequence). The CDR3 region is CASSLGRQGAWDETQYF. CDR3 bases: TGTGCCAGCAGCTTAGGCAGACAGGGGGCTTGGGATGAGACCCAGTACTTC.

CDR3 DNA sequence: TGTGCCTGGAGTTGGTCGGGAGGGGGCTACAATGAGCAGTTCTTC. Its translation is CAWSWSGGGYNEQFF. The J gene is TRBJ2-1, the V gene TRBV30, with 8 nucleotides matching TRBD2. Germline V gives CDR1 GTSNPN, CDR2 SVGIG (reference sequence). Unmatched junction bases numbered 6, after V lost 2 bases and J lost 3 bases. This CDR3 region has 15 residues.

With regard to this clone: It is likely a read error: a sequence one base away is far more abundant. As the CDR3 is not closed by the conserved phenylalanine or tryptophan, this likely results from a read error. This rearrangement joins TRBV15 to TRBJ1-2; D ambiguous. V lost 5 bases and J 5 bases, leaving 21 bases between the germline ends. The CDR3 totals 16 residues. In germline, CDR1 is LNHNV, CDR2 YYDKDF (reference sequence). DNA for the CDR3: TGTGCCACCAGCCTTCGAAAGACGAGCCTACCATATGGCTACACCCTC. It is translated as CATSLRKTSLPYGYTL.

The chain is built from TRBV4-2 and TRBJ1-2; D gene unclear. The germline V gene has CDR1 LGHNA and CDR2 YNFKEQ. V was shortened by 4 bases and J by 5 bases, with 14 bases between the two germline ends. The CDR3 loop spans 14 amino acids. The CDR3 region is CASSLELRVYGYTF. CDR3 nucleotide sequence: TGTGCCAGCAGCCTAGAACTTAGGGTGTATGGCTACACCTTC.

The chain combines TRBV5-6 with TRBJ1-5; D remains ambiguous. With 1 base removed from V and 2 bases from J, the gap between germline ends came to 7 bases. The CDR3 is made up of 14 amino acids. In germline, CDR1 is SGHDT, CDR2 YYEEEE. The CDR3 nucleotides read TGTGCCAGCAGCTTGTGGCATGGCAATCAGCCCCAGCATTTT. Translated, it gives CASSLWHGNQPQHF. The entire variable domain, with the rest obtained from reference TRBV5-6 and TRBJ1-5, is as follows: DAGVTQSPTHLIKTRGQQVTLRCSPKSGHDTVSWYQQALGQGPQFIFQYYEEEERQRGNFPDRFSGHQFPNYSSELNVNALLLGDSALYLCASSLWHGNQPQHFGDGTRLSIL.

The V and J genes are TRBV7-6 and TRBJ2-7; D possibly corresponds to TRBD1 (5 bases). The CDR3 sequence is 12 residues long. V lost 2 bases and J 7 bases, leaving 9 bases between the germline ends. Germline V gives CDR1 SGHVS, CDR2 FNYEAQ. CDR3 protein: CASSLFREEQYF. In DNA, the CDR3 is TGTGCCAGCAGCTTATTCAGGGAAGAGCAGTACTTC.

This chain uses TRBV19 with TRBJ2-7, with 7 bases identical to TRBD2. With V trimmed by 3 bases and J by 2 bases, 4 bases remained unmatched. Germline CDR1 is LNHDA and CDR2 is SQIVND (reference sequence). The CDR3 is made up of 14 amino acids. The CDR3 loop reads CASSIKRGAYEQYF. CDR3 coding DNA: TGTGCCAGTAGTATCAAGCGGGGAGCCTACGAGCAGTACTTC.